This TCR beta chain was recovered during a study of Tregs in tolerant kidney transplant recipients (dated by TCRdb to between 2018 and 2021). In the study overall: Transplants used related donors with nonmyeloablative bone marrow transplantation; mixed chimerism was transient in the human trials. The study used TCRbeta sequencing to identify donor-specific regulatory T cells before combined kidney and bone marrow transplantation, then tracked those cells after transplant. The research as a whole found: Although technical replication error seemed to be minimal, the question of biological reproducibility was not addressed directly. Because the study included only a small number of patients, the results must be confirmed in larger populations and under other immunosuppression protocols. Expanding Tregs with activated donor B cells appeared to identify the most biologically relevant and donor-specific TCRbeta repertoire. Donor-specific Treg expansion exceeded global Treg expansion in tolerant patients, suggesting antigen-driven rather than nonspecific expansion. Because the PCR primers were changed over time for some patients, nucleotide-level comparison could not be performed across the samples from those patients.

The time point label, read with the paper, signifies: blood sample drawn before combined kidney and bone marrow transplant. Unstimulated Tregs (CD4+CD25+CD127-), CD4+ non-Tregs (CD4+CD25-), CD4 and CD8 cells were FACS-sorted from thawed PBMCs. The patients were several recipients of combined kidney and bone marrow transplants from the ITN036ST trial, and samples were available only from these trial subjects. Healthy control blood was separated into PBMCs by Ficoll density gradient and cryopreserved, and patient PBMCs were collected both before and after transplant. With respect to this clone: Its antigen has not been determined. No quality values exist for individual bases; no much larger clone is one base distant.

For TCRbeta CDR3 sequencing, genomic DNA was extracted from sorted cells using the QIAGEN DNeasy Blood and Tissue Kit. Through immunoSEQ, high-throughput TCRbeta CDR3 sequencing was done commercially, including PCR amplification with internal controls and bias correction. Processing in the source paper ran as follows. Unique productive TCRbeta sequences were defined by CDR3 nucleotide sequence where primers matched, otherwise by CDR3 amino acid sequence with Vbeta and Jbeta genes. To correct sorting error, sequences shared between sorted populations at a frequency ratio of 2:1 or less were removed; the rest were assigned to the higher population. A sequence was defined as donor-reactive if the sequence was expanded at least 5-fold in CFSE-low cells compared with unstimulated cells and had a frequency of at least 0.01% in CFSE-low cells. Jensen-Shannon divergence calculated on the top 100 TCRbeta sequences ranked by frequency was used to measure repertoire divergence. When a sample had multiple sequencing runs, each run was corrected for sorting error separately and the runs were then pooled. The table comes from immuneACCESS by way of TCRdb, which keeps in-frame sequences with V and J called. Part of the clones is missing from these tables; in studies checked, under half for an unresolved V gene and the rest for unknown reasons. Clone size and the V and J calls come from that table; the DNA yielded D and trimming. The table for this sample lists tens of thousands of clones; 93% of them were counted only once. The leading ten clones occupy 0.46% of the sample.

V drops 5 bases and J drops 0 bases, leaving 13 bases in between. The CDR3 covers 16 residues, taking in both the cysteine and the phenylalanine. Only CDR3 DNA is held: 48 bases, read in frame from base 1. The germline V gene encodes CDR1 SGHTA and CDR2 FQGNSA. The rearranged segments are TRBV7-2 and TRBJ2-2, and TRBD1 may be the D gene, going by 5 matching bases. Sample: CD4+ T cells from blood, taken before the transplant. The receptor was isolated from a human donor who received a combined kidney and bone marrow transplant. The nucleotides are TGTGCCAGCAGCAACCTCCGGACATCGAACACCGGGGAGCTGTTTTTT. This codes for CASSNLRTSNTGELFF.